These 14 T cell receptor beta chains were all obtained from the same sample, sequenced in a study of neurological immune-mediated disorders. From the 5' RACE reads, TCRdb called clonotypes with MiXCR, one entry per CDR3 protein. The data hold fewer than 90,000 distinct CDR3 sequences, with 5.2% observed a single time. Sequenced: PBMCs. The receptors derive from a young man with multiple sclerosis.

This clonotype showed up many times. A junction boundary mismatches the germline segment, possibly from a read error. The chain employs TRBV15 and TRBJ1-5, with D possibly being TRBD1 (5 bases). This CDR3 has 14 amino acids. Germline CDR1 reads LNHNV; CDR2 reads YYDKDF (reference sequence). As DNA, the CDR3 is TGTGCCACCAGTGACAGCGACGCCAATCAGCCCCAGAATTTT. Protein: CATSDSDANQPQNF.

This clonotype has at least ten counts. DNA of the CDR3: TGTGCCAGCAGCTTAAGGACAGGGAGTAATCAGCCCCAGCATTTT. It encodes CASSLRTGSNQPQHF. This chain joins TRBV7-2 and TRBJ1-5; 8 bases fit TRBD1. Germline V lookup: CDR1 SGHTA, CDR2 FQGNSA. J gave up 4 bases and V 2 bases, and 4 bases lay outside the gene matches. The CDR3 runs to 15 residues.

Ten or more counts support this clonotype. The rearrangement uses TRBV5-1 and TRBJ2-7; tentatively, D is TRBD1 or TRBD2 (5 bases each). Per the germline V gene, CDR1 is SGHRS and CDR2 is YFSETQ. CDR3 length: 15 amino acids. The ends were cut back, 0 bases at V and 0 bases at J, with 10 bases in the middle. The CDR3 DNA sequence: TGCGCCAGCAGCTTGGGTGGGACGGGCTCCTACGAGCAGTACTTC. This codes for CASSLGGTGSYEQYF.

Ten or more counts support this clonotype. The chain recombines TRBV4-2 with TRBJ2-2; the match to TRBD1 covers 8 bases. Trimming cost V 4 bases and J 3 bases; bases outside gene matches: 1. Germline V lookup: CDR1 LGHNA, CDR2 YNFKEQ. CDR3 length: 14 amino acids. The CDR3 nucleotides read TGTGCCAGCAGCCCGGGACAGGACACCGGGGAGCTGTTTTTT. It specifies CASSPGQDTGELFF.

This clonotype was seen ten or more times. This rearrangement joins TRBV5-1 to TRBJ2-1; 7 positions agree with TRBD2. V was pared by 2 bases and J by 9 bases, with 14 bases of the junction left unmatched. CDR1 is SGHRS and CDR2 is YFSETQ in the germline V gene. The CDR3 totals 16 residues. This CDR3 reads CASSFVGGSTSGEQFF. The CDR3, as DNA: TGCGCCAGCAGCTTCGTGGGCGGGAGTACCTCGGGTGAGCAGTTCTTC. Looking up the rest from reference TRBV5-1 and TRBJ2-1 gives the full variable domain: KAGVTQTPRYLIKTRGQQVTLSCSPISGHRSVSWYQQTPGQGLQFLFEYFSETQRNKGNFPGRFSGRQFSNSRSEMNVSTLELGDSALYLCASSFVGGSTSGEQFFGPGTRLTVL.

This clonotype was detected many times. This sequence joins TRBV5-6 and TRBJ2-5; no firm D call. The V end lost 4 bases, the J end lost 1 base, and 8 bases lay between the germline ends. In germline, CDR1 is SGHDT, CDR2 YYEEEE. The CDR3 totals 13 residues. CDR3 protein: CASSPESQETQYF. The CDR3 nucleotides are TGTGCCAGCAGCCCAGAGAGCCAAGAGACCCAGTACTTC.

This clonotype was observed many times. This chain joins TRBV7-2 and TRBJ2-3; TRBD2 matches 7 bases. After removal of 2 bases from V and 4 bases from J, the junction contained 6 bases not matched to a gene. Germline loops: CDR1 SGHTA, CDR2 FQGNSA. This CDR3 comprises 15 residues. The CDR3 nucleotides read TGTGCCAGCAGCTTATTCGCGGGAGCTCCAGATACGCAGTATTTT. It specifies CASSLFAGAPDTQYF. Full variable domain (missing parts from reference TRBV7-2 and TRBJ2-3): GAGVSQSPSNKVTEKGKDVELRCDPISGHTALYWYRQSLGQGLEFLIYFQGNSAPDKSGLPSDRFSAERTGGSVSTLTIQRTQQEDSAVYLCASSLFAGAPDTQYFGPGTRLTVL.

This clonotype has a count of ten or more. The gene calls are TRBV3-1 and TRBJ2-1; D is uncertain. In germline, CDR1 is LGHDT, CDR2 YNNKEL (reference sequence). Trimming shortened V by 1 base and J by 3 bases, and 7 bases separated the two germline ends. The CDR3 has 14 residues. CDR3 sequence: CASSQVVDYNEQFF. Written as DNA, the CDR3 is TGTGCCAGCAGCCAAGTAGTGGACTACAATGAGCAGTTCTTC.

As for this clonotype: Given a much more abundant clone one base away, this may be a read error. This chain joins TRBV5-1 and TRBJ1-3; the D is unclear. This CDR3 has 15 residues. The V end was cut by 0 bases, the J end by 2 bases, with 9 bases between. CDR1 is SGHRS and CDR2 is YFSETQ in the germline V gene. The CDR3 spells CASSLGQLTGNTIYF. The CDR3 DNA sequence: TGCGCCAGCAGCTTGGGCCAGTTAACTGGAAACACCATATATTTT.

This clonotype showed up many times. J is TRBJ2-6 and V is TRBV7-8; D tentatively reads TRBD1 or TRBD2 (5 bases each). The germline CDR1 and CDR2 sequences are SGHVS and FQNEAQ. Trimming shortened V by 2 bases and J by 0 bases, and 8 bases separated the two germline ends. This CDR3 has 16 amino acids. The CDR3 region has the DNA TGTGCCAGCAGCTTAAGAGGGACCTCTGGGGCCAACGTCCTGACTTTC. Protein product: CASSLRGTSGANVLTF.

This clonotype appeared many times. V is TRBV12-3 or TRBV12-4 and J is TRBJ2-5; 7 bases are shared with TRBD2. The trim removed 6 bases at V and 2 bases at J, leaving 6 bases unmatched. This CDR3 has 14 amino acids. For the CDR3, the DNA is TGTGCCAGCAGAAGATTCGGGGGGCAAGAGACCCAGTACTTC. It specifies CASRRFGGQETQYF.

This clonotype was seen a handful of times. This chain uses TRBV28 with TRBJ1-2; D is unclear. V gave up 4 bases and J gave up 7 bases, with 16 bases separating them. The germline V gene encodes CDR1 MDHEN and CDR2 SYDVKM. The CDR3 contains 14 residues. For the CDR3, the DNA is TGTGCCAGCAGTTCGGCTAAGGGTCGCGTTGGCTACACCTTC. This encodes CASSSAKGRVGYTF.

This clonotype was recorded many times. V and J are TRBV12-3 or TRBV12-4 and TRBJ1-5; a possible D gene is TRBD1 (5 bases). The CDR3 is 14 residues long. Trimming removed 6 bases at V and 0 bases at J, with 9 bases between. CDR3: CASSGGVSNQPQHF. CDR3 nucleotides: TGTGCCAGCAGCGGGGGGGTTAGCAATCAGCCCCAGCATTTT.

This clonotype was observed many times. V and J are TRBV5-1 and TRBJ1-6; perhaps TRBD1 as D (5 bases). The CDR3 sequence is 16 residues long. Trimming removed 0 bases from V and 5 bases from J, with 12 bases in between. CDR1 SGHRS and CDR2 YFSETQ come from the germline V gene. CDR3 loop: CASSLARRGDNSPLHF. The CDR3 DNA reads TGCGCCAGCAGCTTGGCCAGGCGAGGGGATAATTCACCCCTCCACTTT.